The clone carrying this T cell receptor (beta chain) was found a few times. The target antigen is unknown. Patients had received no treatment of any kind before thyroid surgery. TCRdb re-called the PCR reads via MiXCR. There are tens of thousands of clones in the sample; roughly 21% occur only once, and around 30% lies in the top ten. The germline V gene encodes CDR1 SEHNR and CDR2 FQNEAQ (reference sequence). The CDR3 length is 12 residues. V lost 5 bases to trimming and J lost 8 bases; unmatched junction nucleotides: 5. The sample is drawn from a study of metastatic and nonmetastatic thyroid tumors. Overall study: Across peripheral blood and tumor or nodule tissue samples taken from malignant and benign thyroid patients, the repertoires were compared with one another.

General observations from the study: Benign nodules reportedly had significantly lower TCR beta diversity than malignant thyroid tumors in blood and tumor.

The chain links TRBV7-9 to TRBJ1-1, with 7 bases fitting TRBD1. Sequencing input: blood. The sequence came from a female donor with papillary thyroid cancer or a benign thyroid nodule (not recorded which). Some clones in this sample may be carry-over from other donors' samples. The CDR3 sequence: CASSLTDREAFF. The CDR3 nucleotides read TGTGCCAGCAGCCTTACGGACAGGGAAGCTTTCTTT.